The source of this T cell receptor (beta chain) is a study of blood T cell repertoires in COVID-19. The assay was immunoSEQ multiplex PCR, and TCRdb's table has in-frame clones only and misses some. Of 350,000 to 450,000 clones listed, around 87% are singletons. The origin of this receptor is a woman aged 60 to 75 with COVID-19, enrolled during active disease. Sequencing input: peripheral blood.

CDR3 in amino acids: CASSPQGGNQPQHF. Written as DNA, the CDR3 is TGTGCCAGCTCACCTCAGGGGGGCAATCAGCCCCAGCATTTT. This sequence joins TRBV18 and TRBJ1-5; 7 bases map to TRBD1. Germline trimming cut 3 bases from V and 2 bases from J; bases unmatched to any gene: 1. Per the germline V gene, CDR1 is KGHSH and CDR2 is LQKENI. The CDR3 totals 14 residues.